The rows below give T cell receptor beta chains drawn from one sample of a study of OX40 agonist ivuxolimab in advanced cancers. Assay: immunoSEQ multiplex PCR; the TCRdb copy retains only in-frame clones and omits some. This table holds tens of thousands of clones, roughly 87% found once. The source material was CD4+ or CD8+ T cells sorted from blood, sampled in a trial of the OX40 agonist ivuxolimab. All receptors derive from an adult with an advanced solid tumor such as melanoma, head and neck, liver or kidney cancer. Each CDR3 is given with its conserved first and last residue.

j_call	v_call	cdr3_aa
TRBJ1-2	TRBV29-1	CSVELPGTYGYTF
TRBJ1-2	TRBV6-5	CASRRTDSYGYTF
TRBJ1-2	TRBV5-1	CASSLGGDYGYTF
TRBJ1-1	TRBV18	CASSPRFDRGGTEAFF
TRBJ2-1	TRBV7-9	CASSLAGGSNEQFF
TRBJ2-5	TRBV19	CASSIDRPETQYF
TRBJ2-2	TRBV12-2	CASRRHEGTSGGKDTGELFF
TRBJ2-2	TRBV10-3	CATRQGANTGELFF
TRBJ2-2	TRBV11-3	CASELAGIAGELFF
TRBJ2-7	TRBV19	CASTTSKGPPDEQYF
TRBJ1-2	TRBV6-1	CASSGQVLGLYGYTF
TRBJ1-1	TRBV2	CASEIPNTEAFF
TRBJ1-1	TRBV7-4	CASSIRPGQKNTEAFF
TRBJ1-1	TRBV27	CASSLMGVMTEAFF
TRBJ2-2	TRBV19	CASMLRHNTGELFF
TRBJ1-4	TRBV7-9	CASSGPSGTGTKLFF
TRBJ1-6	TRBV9	CASSAPGQNNSPLHF
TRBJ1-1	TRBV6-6	CASSGTEGRTTEAFF
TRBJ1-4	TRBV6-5	CASRNRGEEKLFF
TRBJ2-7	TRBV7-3	CASSSQGGEGEQYF
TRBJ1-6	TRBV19	CASSRGQGYNSPLHF
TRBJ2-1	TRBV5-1	CASSLEYEQFF
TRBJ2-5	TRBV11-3	CASSLVASSETQYF
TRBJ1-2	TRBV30	CAWDRDRGGGYTF
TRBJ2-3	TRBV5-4	CASSDGPSTTDTQYF
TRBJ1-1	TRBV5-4	CASSPDSTGAFF
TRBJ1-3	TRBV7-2	CASSLEGSAGNTIYF